This TCR beta chain comes out of a study of CD8+ T cells in alopecia areata. This clone has a handful of counts. The antigen is unknown. CDR1 and CDR2 (germline): SGHRS, YFSETQ. V was clipped by 0 bases and J by 2 bases, with 8 bases between them. The CDR3 extends over 14 amino acids. Regarding the study as a whole: Compared with normal scalp, lesional scalp had higher clonality and more expanded CD8+ clones.

Investigators isolated RNA and reverse transcribed it into cDNA to act as the sequencing template. Clones were read by immunoSEQ multiplex PCR, and TCRdb kept only the in-frame ones, dropping some. This table has 100,000 to 150,000 clones, about three fifths appearing once. Noted treatment: oral pan-JAK inhibitor, 5-10 mg twice daily. Sequencing was performed on CD8+ T cells sorted from blood, taken at week 4, from a patient treated with tofacitinib. This receptor was identified in a human donor with alopecia areata. The V and J genes are TRBV5-1 and TRBJ2-5; TRBD1 might be the D (6 bases). CDR3 coding DNA: TGCGCCAGCAGCTTGGAGGACAGTCAAGAGACCCAGTACTTC. Translating gives CASSLEDSQETQYF.